The rows below give T cell receptor beta chains drawn from one sample of a study of blood T cell repertoires in COVID-19. Here immunoSEQ multiplex PCR was the method, and the copy in TCRdb shows in-frame clones only, minus some. The data show roughly 180,000 clones, around 77% seen once. The source material was peripheral blood. These receptor sequences come from a man aged 55 to 70 with active or convalescent COVID-19. Both conserved end residues are part of each CDR3. A D gene is named only where the DNA matches it firmly. Some rows have no size entry. The others give once, few or many, or a class for an expanded clone.

clone size,V gene,D gene,J gene,CDR3 DNA,CDR3 protein
-,TRBV5-5,TRBD1,TRBJ2-7,TGTGCCAGCAGCTTTCTGACAGGGGTGTGGTCCGAGCAGTACTTC,CASSFLTGVWSEQYF
-,TRBV11-1,TRBD1,TRBJ1-5,TGTGCCAGCAGCCCGACAGGGCCCAATCAGCCCCAGCATTTT,CASSPTGPNQPQHF
-,TRBV29-1,-,TRBJ1-1,TGCAGCTCCAACAGAGACCGGGAAGCTTTCTTT,CSSNRDREAFF
-,TRBV10-1,TRBD2,TRBJ2-1,TGCGCCAGCGAGAGGGCTAGCGGGAGAGAAGTTTACAATGAGCAGTTCTTC,CASERASGREVYNEQFF
-,TRBV3-1/TRBV3-2,-,TRBJ2-1,TGTGCCAGCAGAAAGGAACGCGGTGAGCAGTTCTTC,CASRKERGEQFF
-,TRBV28,TRBD1,TRBJ1-4,TGTGCCAGCAGTCAATACCGGGACAGAGTTAATGAAAAACTGTTTTTT,CASSQYRDRVNEKLFF
-,TRBV18,TRBD1,TRBJ1-6,TGTGCCAGCTCACTCAGGGGGTCGAATTCACCCCTCCACTTT,CASSLRGSNSPLHF
-,TRBV6-5,TRBD2,TRBJ2-5,TGTGCCAGCAGGACTAGCGGAACAGAGACCCAGTACTTC,CASRTSGTETQYF
many,TRBV4-3,-,TRBJ1-2,TGCGCCAGCAGCCAAGATCCACGGGACAATTATGGCTACACCTTC,CASSQDPRDNYGYTF
-,TRBV27,TRBD1,TRBJ1-5,TGTGCCAGCAGAACAAGTTGGGGACAGGGGCGAGGGGTTCAGCCCCAGCATTTT,CASRTSWGQGRGVQPQHF
few,TRBV28,TRBD1,TRBJ1-5,TGTGCCAGCACCGGCGGACAGGGGGGGAATCAGCCCCAGCATTTT,CASTGGQGGNQPQHF
few,TRBV11-2,-,TRBJ2-3,TGTGCCAGCAGCTTAGTTGGTGCTGGAGTCACAGATACGCAGTATTTT,CASSLVGAGVTDTQYF
-,TRBV4-3,-,TRBJ2-7,TGCGCCAGCAGCCAAGAACAGGGTAGCGAGCAGTACTTC,CASSQEQGSEQYF
-,TRBV20-1,TRBD2,TRBJ2-1,TGCAGTGCCCCCCGGGGGGGTGAGCAGTTCTTC,CSAPRGGEQFF
-,TRBV29-1,TRBD1,TRBJ1-3,TGCAGCGTTGGCGACAGGGTGACAGGAAACACCATATATTTT,CSVGDRVTGNTIYF
-,TRBV11-3,TRBD1,TRBJ1-1,TGTGCCAGCAGCTTGGGACAGCAAGGAGAAGCTTTCTTT,CASSLGQQGEAFF
-,TRBV4-3,-,TRBJ2-1,TGCGCCAGCAGCCAAGGAGTGGTAGACTTCGGTGAGCAGTTCTTC,CASSQGVVDFGEQFF
-,TRBV7-2,-,TRBJ2-7,TGTGCCAGCAGCTTAGAGGTAGGGGGTAGGAACGAGCAGTACTTC,CASSLEVGGRNEQYF
-,TRBV30,-,TRBJ1-3,TGTGCCGCGGGTGGAAACACCATATATTTT,CAAGGNTIYF
few,TRBV19,-,TRBJ2-5,TGTGCCACCACTCAAAGGGGGTCCCAAGAGACCCAGTACTTC,CATTQRGSQETQYF
-,TRBV2,TRBD2,TRBJ2-5,TGTGCCAGCAGGGGGGGGGAGACCCAGTACTTC,CASRGGETQYF
-,TRBV5-6,TRBD2,TRBJ2-4,TGTGCCAGCAGCTTGAATAGCGGGAGACGGGCCAAAAACATTCAGTACTTC,CASSLNSGRRAKNIQYF
-,TRBV6-2/TRBV6-3,-,TRBJ1-1,TGTGCCAGCAGTTTATTCTCCGCCAGCACTGAAGCTTTCTTT,CASSLFSASTEAFF
-,TRBV5-6,TRBD2,TRBJ2-3,TGTGCCAGCAGCCCCTTAGCGGGGGGCACAGATACGCAGTATTTT,CASSPLAGGTDTQYF
few,TRBV11-2,TRBD1,TRBJ1-5,TGTGCCAGCAGTCTGGACAGGGGCAGCAATCAGCCCCAGCATTTT,CASSLDRGSNQPQHF
-,TRBV4-1,TRBD2,TRBJ2-1,TGCGCCAGCAGCCAAGATACCGGGGGGAATGAGCAGTTCTTC,CASSQDTGGNEQFF
-,TRBV5-1,-,TRBJ2-1,TGCGCCAGCAACCCCGGGGGGCGGGAGCTATCCTACAATGAGCAGTTCTTC,CASNPGGRELSYNEQFF
-,TRBV5-1,TRBD1,TRBJ2-5,TGCGCCAGCAGATTCTACCTCGGGACAGGCAACCAAGAGACCCAGTACTTC,CASRFYLGTGNQETQYF
-,TRBV29-1,-,TRBJ2-1,TGCAGCGTTGGGGGACTTAGCTTCGATGAGCAGTTCTTC,CSVGGLSFDEQFF
-,TRBV27,TRBD2,TRBJ2-7,TGTGCCAGCAGCTCCCCACTAGCGGCGAACTACGAGCAGTACTTC,CASSSPLAANYEQYF
-,TRBV7-2,-,TRBJ1-4,TGTGCCAGCAGCTTACAGAGGACTAATGAAAAACTGTTTTTT,CASSLQRTNEKLFF
-,TRBV6-6,-,TRBJ1-4,TGTGCCAGCAGACCTACAGGGTTGGGTAGAGAAAAACTGTTTTTT,CASRPTGLGREKLFF
-,TRBV7-9,-,TRBJ2-2,TGTGCCAGCAGCTTGAGGGGGAAGGACACCGGGGAGCTGTTTTTT,CASSLRGKDTGELFF
-,TRBV5-4,-,TRBJ1-1,TGTGCCAGCAGCCGACAGAGGAACACTGAAGCTTTCTTT,CASSRQRNTEAFF
-,TRBV6-2/TRBV6-3,TRBD1,TRBJ2-6,TGTGCCAGCAGTTACCATACCGGGACAGGGGCTGGGGCCAACGTCCTGACTTTC,CASSYHTGTGAGANVLTF
once,TRBV7-8,TRBD2,TRBJ2-1,TGTGCCAGCAGCCTCGACCTAGCGGGGGGGGAGCAGTTCTTC,CASSLDLAGGEQFF
-,TRBV12-3/TRBV12-4,TRBD2,TRBJ2-1,TGTGCCAGCGGCCCTAGCGGGAGATATGAGCAGTTCTTC,CASGPSGRYEQFF
once,TRBV24-1,TRBD1,TRBJ1-5,TGTGCCACCCGCAAAGGGGGCGGCAGCAATCAGCCCCAGCATTTT,CATRKGGGSNQPQHF
-,TRBV7-2,-,TRBJ2-3,TGTGCCAGCAGCTTAAACCGGGATACGCAGTATTTT,CASSLNRDTQYF
-,TRBV12-3/TRBV12-4,TRBD1,TRBJ1-5,TGTGCCAGCGGACAGGCCAACAATCAGCCCCAGCATTTT,CASGQANNQPQHF
-,TRBV18,TRBD2,TRBJ2-7,TGTGCCAGCTCATCGGGGACTAGCGGCTTATCCTACGAGCAGTACTTC,CASSSGTSGLSYEQYF
few,TRBV30,-,TRBJ2-7,TGTGCCTGGAGTGTAACTACCTACTACGAGCAGTACTTC,CAWSVTTYYEQYF
-,TRBV6-2/TRBV6-3,TRBD2,TRBJ2-1,TGTGCCAGCAGTTTCAGGGGACTAGCGGGAGTGAATGAGCAGTTCTTC,CASSFRGLAGVNEQFF
-,TRBV9,TRBD1,TRBJ1-5,TGTGCCAGCAGCGTTGAGGGGGCAGGCAGCAATCAGCCCCAGCATTTT,CASSVEGAGSNQPQHF
-,TRBV7-6,-,TRBJ2-2,TGTGCCAGCAGCTCCCCCAGGGTCGGTCCGAACACCGGGGAGCTGTTTTTT,CASSSPRVGPNTGELFF
-,TRBV6-6,TRBD1,TRBJ1-2,TGTGCCAGCAGTGACAGGGTTAACTATGGCTACACCTTC,CASSDRVNYGYTF
-,TRBV19,-,TRBJ2-1,TGTGCCAGTAGTATAGGCGGATATGAGCAGTTCTTC,CASSIGGYEQFF
few,TRBV28,TRBD1,TRBJ1-4,TGTGCCAGCTGTGACAGGGAATTGGGTAATGAAAAACTGTTTTTT,CASCDRELGNEKLFF
once,TRBV28,TRBD1,TRBJ2-7,TGTGCCAGCAGTTCGGGACAGTCCGCCTACGAGCAGTACTTC,CASSSGQSAYEQYF
few,TRBV4-3,TRBD2,TRBJ2-3,TGCGCCAGCAGTCGGAGTAGCGGGAGGTCAGATACGCAGTATTTT,CASSRSSGRSDTQYF
-,TRBV19,-,TRBJ2-2,TGTGCCAGTAGTCCTTACAACGCCGGGGAGCTGTTTTTT,CASSPYNAGELFF
few,TRBV7-6,TRBD1,TRBJ2-5,TGTGCCAGCAGCTTAGCCCCGACAGGGTATCAAGAGACCCAGTACTTC,CASSLAPTGYQETQYF
-,TRBV7-9,-,TRBJ1-1,TGTGCCAGCAGCTTCGGGACACTGAACACTGAAGCTTTCTTT,CASSFGTLNTEAFF